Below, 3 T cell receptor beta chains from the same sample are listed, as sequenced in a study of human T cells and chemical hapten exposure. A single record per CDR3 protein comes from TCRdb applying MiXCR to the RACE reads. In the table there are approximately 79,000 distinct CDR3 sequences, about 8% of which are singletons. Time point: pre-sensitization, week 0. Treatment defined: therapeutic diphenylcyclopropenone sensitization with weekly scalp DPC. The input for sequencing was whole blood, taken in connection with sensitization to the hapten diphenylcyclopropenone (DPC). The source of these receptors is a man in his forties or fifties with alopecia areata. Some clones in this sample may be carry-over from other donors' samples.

The CDR3 DNA sequence: TGTGCCAGCAGGAACAGGGGGCCGGAGACCCAGTACTTC. Its protein product is CASRNRGPETQYF. This sequence joins TRBV28 and TRBJ2-5; 9 positions match TRBD1. The J segment lost 5 bases and the V segment lost 6 bases, leaving 4 bases of the junction unmatched. This CDR3 spans 13 amino acids. Per germline, CDR1 MDHEN and CDR2 SYDVKM.

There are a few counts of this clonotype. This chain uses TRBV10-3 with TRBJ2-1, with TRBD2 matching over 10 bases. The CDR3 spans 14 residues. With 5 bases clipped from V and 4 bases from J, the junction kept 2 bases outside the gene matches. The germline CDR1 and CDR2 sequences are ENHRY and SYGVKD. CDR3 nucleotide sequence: TGTGCCATCAGTCGGACTAGCGGTTACAATGAGCAGTTCTTC. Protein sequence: CAISRTSGYNEQFF.

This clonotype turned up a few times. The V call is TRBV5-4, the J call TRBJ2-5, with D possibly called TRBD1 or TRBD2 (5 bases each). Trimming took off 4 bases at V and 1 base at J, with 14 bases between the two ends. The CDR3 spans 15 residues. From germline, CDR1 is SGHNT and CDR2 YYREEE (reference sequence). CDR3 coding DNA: TGTGCCAGCAGCCTCGACCCCGGGGCCCAAGAGACCCAGTACTTC. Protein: CASSLDPGAQETQYF.